The 18 T cell receptor beta chains below were found in one sample sequenced in a study of cytomegalovirus exposure and HLA in healthy donors. 13 Jbeta primers and 60 Vbeta primers were used for the PCR. Some clones are missing from TCRdb's copy, which holds only in-frame ones; the method was immunoSEQ multiplex PCR. Altogether roughly 250,000 clones are present, around 80% being singletons, with the ten largest covering less than 0.4%. The sequenced material came from PBMCs. These receptor sequences come from a girl aged 2 to 9 in good health and CMV-seronegative.

For this clone: Distinct nucleotide sequences in the sample also encode this CDR3. The chain has TRBV5-1 and TRBJ2-7, with D possibly TRBD2 on 6 matching bases. The CDR3 spans 13 residues. Trimming cost V 0 bases and J 3 bases, with 7 bases left between them. CDR1 SGHRS and CDR2 YFSETQ come from the germline V gene. Here the CDR3 reads CASSLAGSYEQYF. The CDR3 DNA follows: TGCGCCAGCAGCTTGGCCGGGAGCTACGAGCAGTACTTC.

The rearrangement joins TRBV5-1 to TRBJ2-5, with 8 bases lining up with TRBD2. CDR1 SGHRS and CDR2 YFSETQ come from the germline V gene. The V and J ends lost 3 bases and 5 bases, in that order; junction bases with no gene match: 15. The CDR3 totals 17 residues. CDR3 sequence: CASSSQFSGLGKETQYF. For the CDR3, the DNA is TGCGCCAGCAGCTCCCAGTTCTCGGGACTAGGGAAGGAGACCCAGTACTTC.

The CDR3 coding sequence is TGTGCCAGCAGTTATCGGACAGGGGTCACTGAAGCTTTCTTT. Translation: CASSYRTGVTEAFF. This chain joins TRBV27 and TRBJ1-1, with 9 nucleotides matching TRBD1. V shed 4 bases and J 4 bases; nucleotides not matched to a gene: 4. Germline V gene data show CDR1 as MNHEY and CDR2 as SMNVEV (reference sequence). CDR3 length equals 14 residues.

This clone appeared a single time. The chain combines TRBV11-2 with TRBJ2-7; D is perhaps TRBD2 (6 bases). The V end was cut by 2 bases, the J end by 4 bases, with 15 bases between. Germline assignment: CDR1 SGHAT and CDR2 FQNNGV. The CDR3 totals 15 residues. CDR3 loop: CASSLNAGLIYEQYF. As DNA, the CDR3 is TGTGCCAGCAGCTTAAATGCGGGACTGATATACGAGCAGTACTTC.

In its sample, this clone was seen a few times. The gene calls are TRBV18 and TRBJ1-6; D possibly corresponds to TRBD1 (6 bases). Germline V CDR1 and CDR2: KGHSH, LQKENI. The CDR3 sequence is 18 residues long. V lost 2 bases to trimming and J lost 7 bases, with 21 bases between them. In DNA, the CDR3 is TGTGCCAGCTCACCAACGGTCGGGGGGGCGTTATCGAATTCACCCCTCCACTTT. Encoded protein: CASSPTVGGALSNSPLHF.

The chain has TRBV18 and TRBJ1-1, with 7 bases that match TRBD1. V lost 5 bases and J lost 2; bases outside the gene matches: 11. Germline assignment: CDR1 KGHSH and CDR2 LQKENI. The CDR3 extends over 16 amino acids. The CDR3, as DNA: TGTGCCAGCTCATCGGTTGGGGGACAGCCAAACACTGAAGCTTTCTTT. Protein sequence: CASSSVGGQPNTEAFF.

CDR3 nucleotides: TGTGCTAGTGGTTTGTTAGCCGGGGAGCTGTTTTTT. Protein sequence: CASGLLAGELFF. This chain connects TRBV12-5 to TRBJ2-2; D gene ambiguous. Between the trimmed V and J ends, which lost 2 bases and 6 bases, there was a span of 4 bases. The CDR3 has 12 residues. Germline V lookup: CDR1 LGHNT, CDR2 FRNRAP.

This clone came up a few times. The rearrangement uses TRBV5-1 and TRBJ2-7; TRBD1 matches at 10 bases. Trimming removed 0 bases from V and 3 bases from J; junction bases left unmatched: 3. The CDR3 has 15 residues. Germline V gene data show CDR1 as SGHRS and CDR2 as YFSETQ. In DNA form, the CDR3 reads TGCGCCAGCAGCTTGGTAGGGGACAGGGGCTACGAGCAGTACTTC. It specifies CASSLVGDRGYEQYF.

J is TRBJ2-3 and V is TRBV5-1; TRBD2 matches at 9 bases. Looked up from germline, CDR1 is SGHRS and CDR2 is YFSETQ. The junction had 5 bases not matched to a gene; V was cut back by 4 bases and J by 2 bases. The CDR3 extends over 15 amino acids. Here the CDR3 DNA reads TGCGCCAGCAGCGCAGGACTAGCGAACACAGATACGCAGTATTTT. Amino acid sequence: CASSAGLANTDTQYF.

The chain couples TRBV7-3 to TRBJ2-2; 12 bases match TRBD2. This CDR3 is built from 17 residues. The V gene end was trimmed by 4 bases and the J gene end by 3 bases; junction bases not matched to a gene: 6. Germline CDR1 and CDR2: SGHTA and FQGTGA. The CDR3 coding sequence is TGTGCCAGCAGCTCTACTAGCGGGGGGTATTACACCGGGGAGCTGTTTTTT. It encodes CASSSTSGGYYTGELFF. The entire variable domain, with the rest obtained from reference TRBV7-3 and TRBJ2-2, is as follows: GAGVSQTPSNKVTEKGKYVELRCDPISGHTALYWYRQSLGQGPEFLIYFQGTGAADDSGLPNDRFFAVRPEGSVSTLKIQRTERGDSAVYLCASSSTSGGYYTGELFFGEGSRLTVL.

The chain links TRBV7-9 to TRBJ1-1; TRBD1 might be the D (5 bases). The V end lost 5 bases, the J end lost 0 bases, and 19 bases lay between the germline ends. CDR1 is SEHNR, CDR2 FQNEAQ, per germline (reference sequence). The CDR3 contains 17 residues. CDR3 sequence (DNA): TGTGCCAGCAGCCTTACGGGGGGGGTGGCGATGAACACTGAAGCTTTCTTT. Amino acids: CASSLTGGVAMNTEAFF.

Written as DNA, the CDR3 is TGTGCCAGCAGCCGGGACAGGGGTGACTATGGCTACACCTTC. As protein: CASSRDRGDYGYTF. The chain uses TRBV13 and TRBJ1-2; TRBD1 agrees at 10 bases. This CDR3 has 14 amino acids. Germline CDR1 reads PRHDT; CDR2 reads FYEKMQ (reference sequence). With V trimmed by 5 bases and J by 3 bases, 3 bases remained unmatched. The whole variable domain, filled in from reference TRBV13 and TRBJ1-2, reads AAGVIQSPRHLIKEKRETATLKCYPIPRHDTVYWYQQGPGQDPQFLISFYEKMQSDKGSIPDRFSAQQFSDYHSELNMSSLELGDSALYFCASSRDRGDYGYTFGSGTRLTVV.

This rearrangement joins TRBV2 to TRBJ2-2; the D gene is possibly TRBD1 (6 bases). CDR1 is SNHLY and CDR2 is FYNNEI in the germline V gene. The CDR3 consists of 16 residues. V shed 3 bases and J shed 0 bases, with 11 bases lying between them. CDR3 sequence reads: CASSEFRGSNTGELFF. The CDR3 nucleotides are TGTGCCAGCAGTGAGTTTAGGGGGTCGAACACCGGGGAGCTGTTTTTT.

The DNA of the CDR3 is TGTGCCAGCAGGGCAAAGGGGGTGCACACTGAAGCTTTCTTT. Translation gives CASRAKGVHTEAFF. The chain couples TRBV5-4 to TRBJ1-1; TRBD1 is a possible D gene (6 bases). The CDR3 totals 14 residues. With 5 bases removed from V and 3 bases from J, the gap between germline ends came to 14 bases. Germline CDR1 and CDR2: SGHNT and YYREEE (reference sequence).

The chain employs TRBV7-5 and TRBJ1-2. TRBV7-5 is a recognized pseudogene. CDR3 length: 15 amino acids. DNA for the CDR3: TGTGTCAGAAGCCGGGGTCAATACTTAAACTATGGCTACACCTTC. It specifies CVRSRGQYLNYGYTF.

V usage is TRBV7-9 and J usage is TRBJ1-5; D might be TRBD1 (5 bases). CDR3 length equals 14 residues. Germline V CDR1 and CDR2: SEHNR, FQNEAQ (reference sequence). Between the trimmed V and J ends, which lost 5 bases and 2 bases, there was a span of 10 bases. The chain's CDR3 is CASSPGGGNQPQHF. The CDR3 coding sequence is TGTGCCAGCAGCCCCGGGGGAGGCAATCAGCCCCAGCATTTT.

J is TRBJ2-6 and V is TRBV4-1, with D uncertain. The CDR3 covers 17 residues. Germline CDR1 and CDR2: MGHRA and YSYEKL. V shed 1 base and J shed 0 bases, with 10 bases lying between them. The DNA for the CDR3 is TGCGCCAGCAGCCAAGTAACAGCCGCCTCTGGGGCCAACGTCCTGACTTTC. Its translation: CASSQVTAASGANVLTF.

In its sample, this clone was seen once. J is TRBJ1-6 and V is TRBV7-8, with 8 bases fitting TRBD1. This CDR3 has 16 residues. From germline, CDR1 is SGHVS and CDR2 FQNEAQ. Unmatched junction bases numbered 9, after V lost 5 bases and J lost 6 bases. This chain's CDR3 is CASSKRTGRVNSPLHF. CDR3 bases: TGTGCCAGCAGCAAGAGGACAGGGAGGGTTAATTCACCCCTCCACTTT.